The 16 T cell receptor beta chains below were found in one sample sequenced in a study of radiotherapy plus CTLA-4 blockade in lung cancer. The data were produced by immunoSEQ multiplex PCR, yet TCRdb's version contains in-frame clones alone and is incomplete. The repertoire holds 55,000 to 65,000 clones, with 60% to 80% as singletons. Sequencing used peripheral blood, obtained from a patient treated with radiotherapy plus ipilimumab. These receptors all stem from a human donor with non-small cell lung cancer who had a complete response to radiotherapy plus ipilimumab.

The V call is TRBV7-2, the J call TRBJ1-1; perhaps TRBD1 as D (5 bases). Looked up from germline, CDR1 is SGHTA and CDR2 is FQGNSA. This CDR3 region has 13 residues. The germline V and J ends were trimmed by 3 bases and 4 bases, with 9 bases remaining between them. The CDR3, as DNA: TGTGCCAGCAGCTTTGGGGGGACCACTGAAGCTTTCTTT. This codes for CASSFGGTTEAFF.

The CDR3 reads CASSEYGSLDGELFF. The CDR3 DNA sequence: TGTGCCAGCAGTGAATACGGGAGCCTCGACGGGGAGCTGTTTTTT. This sequence joins TRBV25-1 and TRBJ2-2, with a possible D match to TRBD2 (6 bases). CDR3 length: 15 amino acids. V lost 0 bases and J lost 7, with 12 bases in between. Germline V gene sequence: CDR1 MGHDK, CDR2 SYGVNS.

V gene TRBV18 combines with J gene TRBJ1-2, with 8 bases aligning to TRBD1. CDR1 and CDR2 from the germline V gene are KGHSH and LQKENI. After removal of 5 bases from V and 6 bases from J, the junction contained 2 bases not matched to a gene. The length of the CDR3 is 12 residues. Here the CDR3 reads CASSDRGDGYTF. CDR3 DNA: TGTGCCAGCTCAGACAGGGGCGATGGCTACACCTTC.

The J gene is TRBJ2-5, the V gene TRBV6-1; a weak D match, TRBD1 (6 bases). The end of the DNA fits TRBJ2-7 better, so the J call may be wrong. This CDR3 has 15 amino acids. In germline, CDR1 is MNHNS, CDR2 SASEGT. The CDR3: CASTTDTGTFREQYF. The CDR3 nucleotides read TGTGCCAGCACTACCGATACAGGGACCTTCCGCGAGCAGTACTTC.

V and J are TRBV16 and TRBJ2-2; D perhaps matches TRBD2 (6 bases). Trimming shortened V by 0 bases and J by 7 bases, and 12 bases separated the two germline ends. Germline loops: CDR1 KGHSY, CDR2 FQNENV. This CDR3 is 15 amino acids long. CDR3 loop: CASSQSVVGSGELFF. The CDR3, as DNA: TGTGCCAGCAGCCAATCCGTGGTCGGGAGCGGGGAGCTGTTTTTT.

This clone has only a few counts. The chain links TRBV6-1 to TRBJ2-7, with TRBD1 matching over 8 bases. The V and J ends lost 6 bases and 6 bases, in that order; junction bases with no gene match: 4. This CDR3 comprises 12 residues. Germline V lookup: CDR1 MNHNS, CDR2 SASEGT. The CDR3 sequence: CASSWTGFEQYF. In DNA form, the CDR3 reads TGTGCCAGCAGCTGGACAGGGTTCGAGCAGTACTTC.

This chain uses TRBV4-3 with TRBJ2-1; 7 bases align to TRBD2. The CDR3 runs 16 residues. Trimming took 0 bases from V and 6 from J; bases not matched to a gene: 8. Germline assignment: CDR1 LGHNA and CDR2 YSLEER. Here the CDR3 DNA reads TGCGCCAGCAGCCAAGATATCGCTAGCGGAGGCAATGAGCAGTTCTTC. Protein: CASSQDIASGGNEQFF.

The chain joins TRBV6-5 to TRBJ1-2; D is undetermined. V shed 2 bases and J shed 0 bases, with 7 bases lying between them. The length of the CDR3 is 14 residues. The V gene's germline CDR1 is MNHEY and CDR2 SVGAGI. The CDR3, as DNA: TGTGCCAGCAGTTACCGCTCGGCTAACTATGGCTACACCTTC. Residues: CASSYRSANYGYTF.

This clone was counted only a few times. The chain employs TRBV29-1 and TRBJ2-3; no definite D call. Per the germline V gene, CDR1 is SQVTM and CDR2 is ANQGSEA. V was pared by 3 bases and J by 3 bases, with 10 bases between. There are 13 residues in the CDR3. The CDR3: CSVERSATDTQYF. CDR3 nucleotide sequence: TGCAGCGTTGAGCGATCTGCGACAGATACGCAGTATTTT.

The rearrangement uses TRBV5-1 and TRBJ1-1; weak D call: TRBD1 (5 bases). Germline-derived CDR1 and CDR2 are SGHRS and YFSETQ. Between the trimmed V and J ends, which lost 4 bases and 4 bases, there was a span of 11 bases. The CDR3 loop spans 13 amino acids. As DNA, the CDR3 is TGCGCCAGCAGCAGACAGATCGGCACTGAAGCTTTCTTT. Translation gives CASSRQIGTEAFF.

As DNA, the CDR3 is TGCGCCAGCAGCGACGACAGAGCCTACGAGCAGTACTTC. The encoded protein is CASSDDRAYEQYF. This rearrangement joins TRBV5-1 to TRBJ2-7; D is possibly TRBD1 (5 bases). The V end was cut by 4 bases, the J end by 2 bases, with 10 bases between. The CDR3 has 13 amino acids. Germline CDR1 SGHRS, CDR2 YFSETQ.

This clone was detected once. The chain has TRBV19 and TRBJ1-6, with 8 bases lining up with TRBD1. CDR1 and CDR2 (germline): LNHDA, SQIVND (reference sequence). V was clipped by 2 bases and J by 9 bases; unmatched bases: 6. This CDR3 has 15 amino acids. CDR3 sequence: CASSIYWQGASPLHF. The CDR3 nucleotides are TGTGCCAGTAGTATATATTGGCAGGGGGCTTCACCCCTCCACTTT.

This chain connects TRBV27 to TRBJ2-7; 11 bases map to TRBD1. CDR1 MNHEY and CDR2 SMNVEV come from the germline V gene (reference sequence). The CDR3 length is 17 residues. The junction had 12 bases not matched to a gene; V was cut back by 3 bases and J by 5 bases. Here the CDR3 DNA reads TGTGCCAGCAGTTTCTGGGACAGGGGGGTATTTGGGGACGAGCAGTACTTC. Amino acids: CASSFWDRGVFGDEQYF.

The chain couples TRBV10-3 to TRBJ1-5; no firm D call. Germline assignment: CDR1 ENHRY and CDR2 SYGVKD. The CDR3 covers 15 residues. V was pared by 6 bases and J by 0 bases, with 12 bases between. The CDR3, as DNA: TGTGCCATCAGCCGCACCGGGGATAGCAATCAGCCCCAGCATTTT. Protein: CAISRTGDSNQPQHF.

V and J are TRBV7-2 and TRBJ2-7; D call uncertain. The CDR3 sequence is 15 residues long. Germline values: CDR1 SGHTA, CDR2 FQGNSA. The V end lost 5 bases, the J end lost 2 bases, and 16 bases lay between the germline ends. This CDR3 reads CASSPPLRRAYEQYF. The CDR3 nucleotides are TGTGCCAGCAGCCCCCCCCTCCGACGGGCCTACGAGCAGTACTTC.

This clone was found a few times. The V gene is TRBV10-3, the J gene TRBJ2-7, with 7 positions matching TRBD1. Germline lookup yields CDR1 ENHRY and CDR2 SYGVKD. J lost 0 bases, V lost 8 bases, and 7 bases had no gene match. CDR3 length equals 14 residues. The CDR3 region has the DNA TGTGCCATCGCCGCACAGGGGAGCTCCTACGAGCAGTACTTC. This gives the protein CAIAAQGSSYEQYF.